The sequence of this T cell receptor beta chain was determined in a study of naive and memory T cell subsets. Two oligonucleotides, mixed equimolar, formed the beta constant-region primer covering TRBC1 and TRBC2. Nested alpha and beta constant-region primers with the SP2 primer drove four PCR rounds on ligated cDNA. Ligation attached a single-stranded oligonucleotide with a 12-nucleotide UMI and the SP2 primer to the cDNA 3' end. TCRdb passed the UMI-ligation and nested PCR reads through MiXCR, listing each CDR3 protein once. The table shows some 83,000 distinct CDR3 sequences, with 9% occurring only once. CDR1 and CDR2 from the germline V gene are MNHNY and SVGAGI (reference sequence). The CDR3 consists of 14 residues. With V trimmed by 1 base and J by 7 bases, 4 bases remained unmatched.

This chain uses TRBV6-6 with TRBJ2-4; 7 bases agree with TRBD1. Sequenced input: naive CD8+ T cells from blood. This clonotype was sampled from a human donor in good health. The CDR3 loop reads CASSYLQGYNIQYF. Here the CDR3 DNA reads TGTGCCAGCAGTTACTTACAGGGGTACAACATTCAGTACTTC.